Listed below are T cell receptor beta chains from one sample, sequenced in a study of cytomegalovirus exposure and HLA in healthy donors. Using immunoSEQ multiplex PCR, the repertoire was profiled, and TCRdb retains in-frame clones only, with some absent. The table has 65,000 to 90,000 clones, 75% seen once. The sample taken for sequencing was PBMCs. These receptors were taken from a man aged 65 to 79 in good health and CMV-seronegative. The CDR3 runs from the conserved cysteine through the conserved F or W. A D gene is named only where the DNA matches it firmly. Clone size is not always given. Where it is, it says once, few, many or a class for expanded clones.

>TRBV14|.|TRBJ2-5|.
TGTGCCAGCAGCCAAGGGGGGGTCCAAGAGACCCAGTACTTC
CASSQGGVQETQYF
>TRBV6-6|.|TRBJ1-5|.
TGTGCCAGCAGTCCCAACAATCAGCCCCAGCATTTT
CASSPNNQPQHF
>TRBV2|TRBD2|TRBJ2-7|.
TGTGCCAGCAGTGGAGGACTCGGTAGCGGGAGTCCCCACGAGCAGTACTTC
CASSGGLGSGSPHEQYF
>TRBV7-2|.|TRBJ1-4|.
TGTGCCAGCAGCTTAGGGCAGATAATAAGTAATGAAAAACTGTTTTTT
CASSLGQIISNEKLFF
>TRBV7-7|.|TRBJ2-1|few
TGTGCTAGCAGTGCCCAGGAGGGCTCCTACAATGAGCAGTTCTTC
CASSAQEGSYNEQFF
>TRBV5-1|TRBD2|TRBJ2-3|.
TGCGCCAGCACCCTCGGTCGGGGGGGGGTGGATACGCAGTATTTT
CASTLGRGGVDTQYF
>TRBV5-4|.|TRBJ1-6|.
TGTGCCAGCAGCGCCAAACAGGGTTCGCAATCACCCCTCCACTTT
CASSAKQGSQSPLHF
>TRBV7-2|TRBD1|TRBJ2-5|.
TGTGCCAGCAGCGTAAGTCGGGACAGGGGATCGGAGACCCAGTACTTC
CASSVSRDRGSETQYF
>TRBV11-2|.|TRBJ1-6|.
TGTGCCAGCAGCTTCATTGATTCACCCCTCCACTTT
CASSFIDSPLHF
>TRBV6-5|.|TRBJ1-1|.
TGTGCCATCAAGAGGGACATGAACACTGAAGCTTTCTTT
CAIKRDMNTEAFF
>TRBV30|.|TRBJ1-6|.
TGTGCCTGGAGATGGAGGTCCTATAATTCACCCCTCCACTTT
CAWRWRSYNSPLHF
>TRBV19|TRBD2|TRBJ2-1|.
TGTGCCAGTAGAAGGGTGGGTAGCGGGAGGTACAATGAGCAGTTCTTC
CASRRVGSGRYNEQFF
>TRBV6-6|.|TRBJ1-1|few
TGTGCCAGCACCACTACGCGGGGAGACGCTTTCTTT
CASTTTRGDAFF
>TRBV27|.|TRBJ1-4|.
TGTGCCAGCAGTTTATGGGGCGAGAACTCTAATGAAAAACTGTTTTTT
CASSLWGENSNEKLFF
>TRBV5-6|.|TRBJ1-5|few
TGTGCCAGCAGCTTGATCGGAGGGACCCAGCATTTT
CASSLIGGTQHF
>TRBV6-6|TRBD1|TRBJ1-2|.
TGTGCCAGCAGAGAGACAGGGTTCCTTAACTATGGCTACACCTTC
CASRETGFLNYGYTF
>TRBV2|TRBD1|TRBJ1-4|.
TGTGCCAGCAGTCGACAGGGTCCTAATGAAAAACTGTTTTTT
CASSRQGPNEKLFF
>TRBV9|.|TRBJ2-1|.
TGTGCCAGCAGCCCGGACTTAAGCTCCTACAATGAGCAGTTCTTC
CASSPDLSSYNEQFF
>TRBV9|TRBD1|TRBJ1-2|.
TGTGCCAGCAGCGCGACCCAGGGGGCAGGCTATGGCTACACCTTC
CASSATQGAGYGYTF
>TRBV4-1|TRBD2|TRBJ2-7|.
TGCGCCAGCAGCCAAGAAGGCGGGAGTAACAACGAGCAGTACTTC
CASSQEGGSNNEQYF
>TRBV2|.|TRBJ2-7|once
TGTGCCAGCAGAGCGTGGGGCACCTCCTACGAGCAGTACTTC
CASRAWGTSYEQYF
>TRBV9|.|TRBJ2-3|.
TGTGCCAGCAGCGTTTTTGGCGGGATAGCGCAAGATACGCAGTATTTT
CASSVFGGIAQDTQYF